This TCR beta chain stems from a study of a mutant IDH1 vaccine in newly diagnosed glioma. Study results and caveats: Immune responses induced by vaccination arose in approximately 93% of the patients.

A note on this clone: As yet, its antigen is unknown.

Regarding time point: baseline, week 1 (first vaccination visit). The sample's treatment: pre-vaccination baseline after standard-of-care therapy. Those who donated had recent WHO grade 3 or 4 IDH1-mutant, ATRX-lost astrocytomas. Germline V lookup: CDR1 SNHLY, CDR2 FYNNEI. The CDR3 extends over 17 amino acids. V shed 4 bases, J shed 2 bases, and the junction held 7 bases outside the gene matches. Profiled with immunoSEQ multiplex PCR; TCRdb holds only in-frame clones, not every one. The sample includes tens of thousands of clones, 83% of them seen just once. The input for sequencing was peripheral blood mononuclear cells (PBMCs), taken from a glioma patient treated with radiotherapy, temozolomide or both. This chain links TRBV2 with TRBJ2-2, with 10 bases fitting TRBD2. The sequence came from a young woman with glioma. Some clones in this sample may be carry-over from other donors' samples. This CDR3 reads CASSAIAGGPNTGELFF. CDR3 DNA sequence: TGTGCCAGCAGTGCGATAGCGGGAGGCCCCAACACCGGGGAGCTGTTTTTT.